The clone carrying this T cell receptor (beta chain) was seen more than once but under ten times. Here immunoSEQ multiplex PCR was the method, and the copy in TCRdb shows in-frame clones only, minus some. The table lists some 120,000 clones, about 90% of them singletons. Germline V gene data show CDR1 as MNHEY and CDR2 as SVGEGT. The CDR3 loop spans 12 amino acids. V was clipped by 4 bases and J by 3 bases, with 6 bases between them. This sample is drawn from a study of T cell responses to AZD1222 COVID-19 vaccine. This specimen was peripheral blood, taken on day 0 of AZD1222 vaccination. The rearrangement links TRBV6-2 or TRBV6-3 to TRBJ1-2; D is possibly TRBD1 (5 bases). This TCR came from an adult in good health. CDR3 in DNA: TGTGCCAGCAGTTGGGGGGACTATGGCTACACCTTC. Encoded protein: CASSWGDYGYTF.